This TCR beta chain was identified in a study of Ad26.COV2.S vaccination and SARS-CoV-2 variants. Study information: Among those in the COV1001 Ad26.COV2.S trial arm was the donor.

Study observations and caveats: Among vaccine recipients, spike-specific TCR breadth exceeded that of placebo recipients. CD8+ and CD4+ T cells specific for spike reportedly responded with substantial breadth after vaccination.

Treatment specified: about 20 received Ad26.COV2.S at low or high dose, single or two shots; 5 received placebo; per-sample allocation not given. Samples were taken on day 63 after the first vaccine or placebo injection. Method: immunoSEQ multiplex PCR; TCRdb's copy keeps in-frame clones and lacks some. The sample holds hundreds of thousands of clones, more than 70% seen once. In the case of this clone: Its antigen is unknown.

V gave up 1 base and J gave up 11 bases, with 5 bases separating them. This CDR3 is built from 11 residues. The germline CDR1 and CDR2 sequences are SEHNR and FQNEAQ (reference sequence). The clonotype comes from a person between 18 and 59 years old who received the Ad26.COV2.S COVID-19 vaccine or a placebo. Sample: peripheral blood, taken in a trial of Ad26.COV2.S vaccine versus placebo. This chain connects TRBV7-9 to TRBJ1-4; D uncertain. CDR3 protein: CASSLGGKLFF. The CDR3 DNA sequence: TGTGCCAGCAGCTTAGGCGGGAAACTGTTTTTT.